These 8 T cell receptor beta chains originate from one sample sequenced in a study of radiotherapy plus CTLA-4 blockade in lung cancer. TCRdb keeps only in-frame clones here, not all; method: immunoSEQ multiplex PCR. The table shows about 120,000 clones, with more than 80% occurring only once. The sequences come from peripheral blood, collected from a patient treated with radiotherapy plus ipilimumab. Receptors were obtained from a human donor with non-small cell lung cancer that progressed on radiotherapy plus ipilimumab.

This chain joins TRBV5-1 and TRBJ1-4; D is perhaps TRBD1 (6 bases). From germline, CDR1 is SGHRS and CDR2 YFSETQ. Trimming took 0 bases from V and 10 from J, leaving 16 bases between them. The CDR3 loop spans 15 amino acids. In nucleotides, the CDR3 is TGCGCCAGCAGCTTGGAAGGGACAAGTTCGGGAAAACTGTTTTTT. As protein: CASSLEGTSSGKLFF.

The chain has TRBV30 and TRBJ1-1; D is ambiguous. The CDR3 has 10 residues. V was clipped by 2 bases and J by 4 bases, with 2 bases between them. Germline V gene data show CDR1 as GTSNPN and CDR2 as SVGIG (reference sequence). CDR3 protein: CAWSSTEAFF. The CDR3 DNA sequence: TGTGCCTGGAGTAGCACTGAAGCTTTCTTT.

On this clone itself: A single base is all that separates this from a far larger clone, so a read error is likely. Within the sample, other DNA sequences also encode this same CDR3. This sequence joins TRBV10-3 and TRBJ2-2; TRBD2 agrees at 10 bases. This CDR3 region has 17 residues. The germline CDR1 and CDR2 sequences are ENHRY and SYGVKD. V gave up 10 bases and J gave up 7 bases; unmatched junction bases: 18. In nucleotides, the CDR3 is TGTGCCACTCGCCCTGGACTAGCGGCGAAGTTTGACGGGGAGCTGTTTTTT. As protein: CATRPGLAAKFDGELFF.

The V gene is TRBV6-1, the J gene TRBJ1-1; D is perhaps TRBD1 (5 bases). CDR3 length equals 14 residues. Germline CDR1 is MNHNS and CDR2 is SASEGT. The germline V and J ends were trimmed by 1 base and 4 bases, with 10 bases remaining between them. Written as DNA, the CDR3 is TGTGCCAGCAGTGAAGATTTCAGGGTCACTGAAGCTTTCTTT. Protein sequence: CASSEDFRVTEAFF.

V usage is TRBV9 and J usage is TRBJ2-7; 7 nucleotides agree with TRBD1. After removal of 2 bases from V and 2 bases from J, the junction contained 7 bases not matched to a gene. Germline V gives CDR1 SGDLS, CDR2 YYNGEE. The CDR3 length is 15 residues. CDR3 coding DNA: TGTGCCAGCAGCGTGGGGTGGCAGGGGGCCTACGAGCAGTACTTC. Translation: CASSVGWQGAYEQYF.

The rearrangement uses TRBV19 and TRBJ2-2, with a weak D call TRBD1 (5 bases). V lost 5 bases and J lost 6, with 10 bases in between. CDR3 length equals 13 residues. CDR1 LNHDA and CDR2 SQIVND come from the germline V gene (reference sequence). The CDR3: CASSLQVAGELFF. The CDR3 DNA is TGTGCCAGTAGTTTACAGGTCGCCGGGGAGCTGTTTTTT.

The rearrangement joins TRBV5-1 to TRBJ2-5, with 13 bases that match TRBD2. CDR1 SGHRS and CDR2 YFSETQ come from the germline V gene. With V trimmed by 4 bases and J by 2 bases, 5 bases remained unmatched. The CDR3 covers 16 residues. The CDR3 reads CASSPGLAGAQETQYF. In DNA form, the CDR3 reads TGCGCCAGCAGCCCTGGACTAGCGGGGGCGCAAGAGACCCAGTACTTC.

J is TRBJ2-7 and V is TRBV29-1, with D unclear. Germline V gives CDR1 SQVTM, CDR2 ANQGSEA. The CDR3 sequence is 13 residues long. V lost 7 bases and J lost 1, with 14 bases in between. The CDR3 is CSANVSPSYEQYF. CDR3 nucleotides: TGCAGCGCTAATGTCAGTCCTTCCTACGAGCAGTACTTC.